These 5 T cell receptor beta chains originate from one sample sequenced in a study of shared clonotypes between healthy human individuals. The assay was immunoSEQ multiplex PCR, and TCRdb's table has in-frame clones only and misses some. Among about 1.4 million clones listed, roughly 95% were seen once. The sample comprised naive CD4+ T cells sorted from blood. Subset reported: CD45RA+ positively selected. These receptor sequences come from a man aged 25-45 years in good health.

The rearrangement links TRBV18 to TRBJ1-5; possibly TRBD1 for D (5 bases). The V end lost 5 bases, the J end lost 7 bases, and 12 bases lay between the germline ends. The CDR3 runs to 13 residues. The germline V gene encodes CDR1 KGHSH and CDR2 LQKENI. CDR3 nucleotides: TGTGCCAGCTCAACCGACAGTCCCCAGCCCCAGCATTTT. It yields the protein CASSTDSPQPQHF.

In regard to this clone: Other nucleotide sequences from this sample produce the same CDR3. The chain combines TRBV7-8 with TRBJ2-2; TRBD2 aligns across 9 bases. Trimming took 1 base from V and 0 from J; bases not matched to a gene: 0. Germline CDR1 is SGHVS and CDR2 is FQNEAQ. This CDR3 is built from 16 residues. The CDR3 nucleotides read TGTGCCAGCAGCTTAGGACTAGCGGCGAACACCGGGGAGCTGTTTTTT. It yields the protein CASSLGLAANTGELFF.

CDR3 sequence: CASSSTANGEKLFF. CDR3 coding DNA: TGTGCCAGCAGTTCGACAGCGAACGGTGAAAAACTGTTTTTT. The gene calls are TRBV27 and TRBJ1-4, with TRBD1 as a possible D gene (5 bases). The germline V and J ends were trimmed by 4 bases and 7 bases, with 13 bases remaining between them. The CDR3 extends over 14 amino acids. Germline CDR1 is MNHEY and CDR2 is SMNVEV (reference sequence).

The chain is built from TRBV6-6 and TRBJ2-3; 7 bases line up with TRBD2. This CDR3 is 13 amino acids long. The germline V gene encodes CDR1 MNHNY and CDR2 SVGAGI (reference sequence). V trimming: 6 bases; J trimming: 2 bases; junction bases outside the gene matches: 2. The CDR3 spells CASRLASTDTQYF. DNA of the CDR3: TGTGCCAGCAGACTAGCGTCCACAGATACGCAGTATTTT.

This chain joins TRBV5-1 and TRBJ2-6; D is tentatively TRBD1 or TRBD2 (5 bases each). V lost 6 bases and J 0 bases, leaving 13 bases between the germline ends. Per germline, CDR1 SGHRS and CDR2 YFSETQ. The CDR3 length is 16 residues. The CDR3 bases are TGCGCCAGCACCAGGGACGGCCTCTCTGGGGCCAACGTCCTGACTTTC. Amino acids: CASTRDGLSGANVLTF.